Listed below are T cell receptor beta chains from one sample, sequenced in a study of blood T cells in healthy people across ages. TCRdb reprocessed the 5' RACE reads via MiXCR and lists one record per CDR3 protein. The sample includes some 710,000 distinct CDR3 sequences, about 42% of them seen just once. Sequencing input: blood. Source of these receptors: a man aged 80 or over in good health. CDR3s include the opening cysteine and the closing phenylalanine or tryptophan.

V gene	J gene	CDR3 protein
TRBV29-1	TRBJ1-2	CSATEGYTF
TRBV5-1	TRBJ2-1	CASSLATGTNEQFF
TRBV20-1	TRBJ2-7	CSAPGTSGADEQYF
TRBV20-1	TRBJ2-1	CSVSGGRAFYNEQFF
TRBV7-3	TRBJ2-5	CASSLNGGLETQYF
TRBV9	TRBJ2-2	CASTPFETGELFF
TRBV4-2	TRBJ1-2	CASSQDREGGYGYTF
TRBV2	TRBJ1-5	CASRDRQGISNQPQHF
TRBV11-2	TRBJ2-2	CASSLLAGGLNTGELFF
TRBV4-3	TRBJ1-4	CASSQDVGYEKLFF
TRBV6-2/TRBV6-3	TRBJ1-5	CASSGQEEIQPQHF
TRBV18	TRBJ2-1	CASSPERVGPGVNEQFF
TRBV5-1	TRBJ2-7	CASSPRTSATTQSYEQYF
TRBV7-2	TRBJ2-3	CVSSFRAAPRTDTQYF
TRBV7-2	-	CASSLTGTSGYNEQYF
TRBV29-1	TRBJ2-7	CSVDSGAGTYEQYF